This entry lists 14 T cell receptor beta chains sequenced from one sample in a study of cytomegalovirus exposure and HLA in healthy donors. The PCR made use of 60 Vbeta and 13 Jbeta primers. TCRdb keeps only in-frame clones here, not all; method: immunoSEQ multiplex PCR. In the table there are 100,000 to 150,000 clones, 70% to 80% of which are singletons. Sequenced input: PBMCs. The receptor set was obtained from a man aged 35 to 55 in good health and CMV-seronegative.

The sample holds one count of this clone. The chain joins TRBV19 to TRBJ1-1; D possibly corresponds to TRBD1 (5 bases). This CDR3 has 14 residues. Trimming took off 9 bases at V and 7 bases at J, with 21 bases between the two ends. CDR1 is LNHDA, CDR2 SQIVND, per germline (reference sequence). CDR3 loop: CASSGVVYPDEAFF. CDR3 DNA: TGTGCCAGCTCGGGGGTAGTGTATCCCGATGAAGCTTTCTTT.

The V and J genes are TRBV7-2 and TRBJ1-5; no firm D call. This CDR3 comprises 16 residues. The ends were cut back, 5 bases at V and 0 bases at J, with 14 bases in the middle. Germline V gene sequence: CDR1 SGHTA, CDR2 FQGNSA. This CDR3 is CASSLPGPNSNQPQHF. CDR3 coding DNA: TGTGCCAGCAGCCTACCGGGTCCTAATAGCAATCAGCCCCAGCATTTT.

V usage is TRBV5-1 and J usage is TRBJ1-6; 7 bases are shared with TRBD1. Germline V lookup: CDR1 SGHRS, CDR2 YFSETQ. Losses at the gene ends were 0 bases for V and 10 bases for J; bases not matched to a gene: 13. CDR3 length equals 17 residues. The CDR3 sequence is CASSLAPSTGKWSPLHF. In DNA form, the CDR3 reads TGCGCCAGCAGCTTGGCCCCCTCGACAGGGAAGTGGTCACCCCTCCACTTT.

Concerning this clone itself: The junction does not match germline at one end; this may be a read error. The chain joins TRBV5-1 to TRBJ2-3; maybe TRBD1 (7 bases). This CDR3 contains 16 residues. The germline V gene has CDR1 SGHRS and CDR2 YFSETQ. CDR3 coding DNA: TGCGCCAGCAGCTCCATGTACCAGGGGGGCACGGATACGCAGTATTTT. Translating it yields CASSSMYQGGTDTQYF.

The rearrangement joins TRBV9 to TRBJ1-5, with D uncertain. Germline CDR1 is SGDLS and CDR2 is YYNGEE. Trimming took off 4 bases at V and 9 bases at J, with 8 bases between the two ends. The CDR3 is made up of 11 amino acids. CDR3 sequence reads: CASSTPGPQHF. Written as DNA, the CDR3 is TGTGCCAGCAGCACCCCGGGGCCCCAGCATTTT.

CDR3 coding DNA: TGTGCCAGCAGCCGGGAGAGGCACGAGCAGTACTTC. Protein product: CASSRERHEQYF. The gene calls are TRBV28 and TRBJ2-7; a possible D gene is TRBD2 (6 bases). The length of the CDR3 is 12 residues. Trimming cost V 6 bases and J 5 bases, with 11 bases left between them. CDR1 MDHEN and CDR2 SYDVKM come from the germline V gene.

This clone was detected a few times. The rearrangement links TRBV11-2 to TRBJ1-4; no reliable D call. V gave up 0 bases and J gave up 7 bases, with 9 bases separating them. Germline CDR1 SGHAT, CDR2 FQNNGV. The CDR3 consists of 14 residues. The DNA of the CDR3 is TGTGCCAGCAGCTTAGATTTCGGGTTTGAAAAACTGTTTTTT. Its translation: CASSLDFGFEKLFF.

This chain joins TRBV28 and TRBJ1-5; possible D gene TRBD1, 6 bases. The V gene's germline CDR1 is MDHEN and CDR2 SYDVKM. With 4 bases removed from V and 2 bases from J, the gap between germline ends came to 15 bases. The CDR3 is made up of 16 amino acids. CDR3 sequence reads: CASSSLGARGNQPQHF. The CDR3 DNA is TGTGCCAGCAGTTCTTTGGGGGCCCGGGGCAATCAGCCCCAGCATTTT. Using reference TRBV28 and TRBJ1-5 for the parts outside the CDR3, the full variable domain is DVKVTQSSRYLVKRTGEKVFLECVQDMDHENMFWYRQDPGLGLRLIYFSYDVKMKEKGDIPEGYSVSREKKERFSLILESASTNQTSMYLCASSSLGARGNQPQHFGDGTRLSIL.

The V gene is TRBV6-6, the J gene TRBJ1-4, with 7 nucleotides matching TRBD1. After removal of 0 bases from V and 7 bases from J, the junction contained 8 bases not matched to a gene. Germline V gives CDR1 MNHNY, CDR2 SVGAGI (reference sequence). The CDR3 extends over 16 amino acids. CDR3 nucleotides: TGTGCCAGCAGTTACTCGATTGGGGGGACAGCTGAAAAACTGTTTTTT. Protein: CASSYSIGGTAEKLFF.

CDR3 DNA: TGTGCCAGCAGCTTACTTGTTCGAGTTGAAGCTTTCTTT. This gives the protein CASSLLVRVEAFF. The V gene is TRBV7-3, the J gene TRBJ1-1; D gene ambiguous. Germline CDR1 and CDR2: SGHTA and FQGTGA. The CDR3 is made up of 13 amino acids. V gave up 2 bases and J gave up 7 bases, with 11 bases separating them.

The J gene is TRBJ2-7, the V gene TRBV28, with D hard to call. The CDR3 has 11 residues. Per germline, CDR1 MDHEN and CDR2 SYDVKM. V lost 8 bases and J 3 bases, leaving 8 bases between the germline ends. This CDR3 reads CASSTYYEQYF. As DNA, the CDR3 is TGTGCCAGCTCAACTTACTACGAGCAGTACTTC.

V gene TRBV14 combines with J gene TRBJ2-5; 10 nucleotides line up with TRBD2. Per the germline V gene, CDR1 is SGHDN and CDR2 is FVKESK. Trimming cost V 3 bases and J 5 bases; bases outside gene matches: 6. There are 15 residues in the CDR3. The CDR3 here is CASSQFSGGLETQYF. The CDR3 DNA reads TGTGCCAGCAGCCAGTTTAGCGGGGGGTTGGAGACCCAGTACTTC. Full variable domain (remainder filled in from reference TRBV14 and TRBJ2-5): EAGVTQFPSHSVIEKGQTVTLRCDPISGHDNLYWYRRVMGKEIKFLLHFVKESKQDESGMPNNRFLAERTGGTYSTLKVQPAELEDSGVYFCASSQFSGGLETQYFGPGTRLLVL.

The gene calls are TRBV5-6 and TRBJ1-5; 7 bases match TRBD1. With V trimmed by 0 bases and J by 5 bases, 11 bases remained unmatched. Germline-derived CDR1 and CDR2 are SGHDT and YYEEEE. CDR3 length equals 17 residues. The CDR3 protein is CASSLAEGRGADQPQHF. The CDR3 nucleotides read TGTGCCAGCAGCTTGGCTGAAGGCAGGGGGGCTGATCAGCCCCAGCATTTT. Full variable domain (missing parts from reference TRBV5-6 and TRBJ1-5): DAGVTQSPTHLIKTRGQQVTLRCSPKSGHDTVSWYQQALGQGPQFIFQYYEEEERQRGNFPDRFSGHQFPNYSSELNVNALLLGDSALYLCASSLAEGRGADQPQHFGDGTRLSIL.

This rearrangement joins TRBV6-5 to TRBJ2-3; tentatively, D is TRBD2 (7 bases). Trimming removed 5 bases at V and 0 bases at J, with 12 bases between. The CDR3 consists of 15 residues. Looked up from germline, CDR1 is MNHEY and CDR2 is SVGAGI. CDR3: CASSGGALSTDTQYF. CDR3 bases: TGTGCCAGCAGTGGGGGGGCGCTGAGCACAGATACGCAGTATTTT.